This TCR beta chain was identified in a study of T cells in Graves' hyperthyroidism and ophthalmopathy. Germline CDR1 reads SGDLS; CDR2 reads YYNGEE. This CDR3 spans 16 amino acids. V lost 2 bases, J lost 1 base, and 7 bases stayed unmatched. The investigators amplified TCR beta CDR3 regions from RNA transcripts. TCR CDR3 regions were first amplified by RT-PCR with HTBI primers. TCRdb reanalysed the multiplex PCR reads using MiXCR and keeps one entry per CDR3 protein. The table shows 500,000 or so distinct CDR3 sequences, with about 15% occurring only once. The sequenced material came from blood. The chain uses TRBV9 and TRBJ2-3; 7 bases agree with TRBD2. The TCR comes from a woman aged 18-29 years with Graves' ophthalmopathy. CDR3 sequence (DNA): TGTGCCAGCAGCGTTGATTGGGGAGGGCGCACAGATACGCAGTATTTT. Residues: CASSVDWGGRTDTQYF.